One T cell receptor (beta chain) is described in this entry. From its re-call of the 5' RACE reads, TCRdb lists each CDR3 protein once, without DNA. The specimen's table records around 550,000 distinct CDR3 sequences. This sample is part of a study of T cells expressing NK-cell markers. The germline CDR1 and CDR2 sequences are LGHDT and YNNKEL (reference sequence). The CDR3 runs 15 residues. Sequencing was done on a sample of blood T cells: a sorted CD56 or NKG2C T cell subset, CD4+ or CD8+ T cells, or bulk PBMC T cells (not recorded which). The receptor was isolated from a man younger than 35 in good health. This chain joins TRBV3-1 and TRBJ2-7; the D call of TRBD1 rests on TCRdb alone, since no DNA is present to check it. The CDR3 loop is CASSQVATGEREQYF.